Sequencing of this T cell receptor beta chain was carried out in a study of blood T cells in healthy people across ages (dated by TCRdb to about 2015). Some background on the complete study: In model experiments, template switching captured roughly one uniquely barcoded TCR beta cDNA molecule for every two T cells. The study measured age-related changes in TCR beta repertoire diversity using deep sequencing normalized with unique cDNA molecular identifiers. Four age groups were formed from the donors: young (average approximately 15 years), middle-aged (just under 40), aged (around 62) and long-lived (roughly 81). Donors of different ages were randomly distributed across sequencing lanes to avoid experimental bias. Using the same blood draw, the study looked at two additional independent replicas of 1 million unique cDNA reads for two donors, one aged 18 to 30 and the other aged 80 or older. General findings and caveats noted by the study authors: Compared with the aged group, the long-lived group had more naive CD4+ T cells, fewer expanded clones and increased TCR diversity, suggesting age selection. As age increased, observed TCR beta diversity per million T cells dropped in a roughly linear way, and a significant reduction was already evident by age about 40. A strong correlation was found between observed TCR beta diversity and the percentage of naive T cells measured by flow cytometry. Conclusive comparison of naive and antigen-experienced compartments was prevented by the profiling of bulk unsorted PBMCs. Estimates of total diversity based on one million sequenced T cells were regarded as lower bounds and as underestimates. The CMV infection status of donors was not known, potentially confounding age-related changes in expanded clonotypes.

Systemically healthy Caucasian individuals from Russia, 39 in total and aged roughly 6 to 95 years, were included as donors. Each donor gave 8 to 10 milliliters of peripheral blood, drawn into EDTA-treated Vacutainer tubes. Ficoll-Paque density-gradient centrifugation was used to isolate PBMCs, with at least 6.5 million per sample. Total RNA, at least 6 micrograms per sample, was extracted from PBMCs with Trizol reagent. Naive CD45RAhigh/CD27high T cell percentages were measured by flow cytometry on a PBMC aliquot from every donor. The library was generated by 5' RACE. Sequencing instrument: Illumina HiSeq 2500. A second PCR of roughly 6 to 11 cycles was run with a J-beta primer mix and a sample-barcoded 5' primer. A unique molecular identifier was introduced onto each TCR beta cDNA molecule by a template-switch 5' adaptor carrying 12 random nucleotides. At least 2.5 million CDR3-containing paired-end reads were obtained from each sample. First-strand cDNA was synthesized from all RNA with the Mint cDNA synthesis kit, primed by a TRBC-specific oligonucleotide. All cDNA was treated with uracil-DNA glycosylase and then went through a first 18-cycle PCR with the universal primers M1SS and BC2_uni_R. Per the original workflow: For normalization, 1 million high-quality reads were randomly selected from each sample, with every read carrying a distinct molecular identifier. Reads with shared molecular identifiers were discarded instead of being binned into consensus sequences. MiTCR, set to a Q25 quality threshold and the strictest error-elimination algorithm, was used for CDR3 identification, clonotype clustering and error correction. A nonparametric unseen species model using Euler transformation provided a lower-bound estimate of total TCR beta diversity. In TCRdb, the public reads were trimmed at Q25 with fastp and aligned with MiXCR, with productive beta chains retained. Every entry covers one CDR3 protein and lists the most common genes and DNA from its rows. TCRdb, not the original authors, processed these V and J calls. Within this sample are approximately 600,000 distinct CDR3 sequences, with roughly 50% of them counted one time only. Of the sample, approximately 37% is held by the ten largest clones.

As for this clonotype: No antigen is known for it. Within one base of it there is no much larger clone, and no base qualities were kept.

Based on the germline V gene, the CDR1 and CDR2 sequences are SGHRS and YFSETQ. Counted from cysteine to phenylalanine, this CDR3 has 15 amino acids. Only the CDR3 DNA is retained, 45 bases long and in frame from the first base. V and J lose 1 base and 5 bases, and a span of 15 bases separates them. Sequenced material: blood. This sequence originates from a man in his sixties in good health. In this chain, TRBV5-1 is recombined with TRBJ2-5; D gene: possibly TRBD2, on 6 matching bases. The nucleotides read TGCGCCAGCAGCTTGTGGCGGGGAAGGTTGGAGACCCAGTACTTC. This is translated as CASSLWRGRLETQYF. Full variable domain (CDR3 extended with the reference TRBV5-1 and TRBJ2-5 proteins): KAGVTQTPRYLIKTRGQQVTLSCSPISGHRSVSWYQQTPGQGLQFLFEYFSETQRNKGNFPGRFSGRQFSNSRSEMNVSTLELGDSALYLCASSLWRGRLETQYFGPGTRLLVL.